The clone carrying this T cell receptor (beta chain) has just a few counts. The target antigen is unknown. This entry comes from a study of somatic mutations in cytotoxic T cells in rheumatoid arthritis. Overall study context: No treatment had yet been given when patient blood (approximately 33 ml EDTA) was drawn, right after diagnosis.

Germline CDR1 MGHRA, CDR2 YSYEKL. This CDR3 contains 17 residues. The V end was cut by 4 bases, the J end by 0 bases, with 19 bases between. Study-wide findings and caveats: A single CD8+ clone exceeded 20% of CD8+ cells in about an eighth of the roughly 65 patients. For CD8+ T-cell clonality, rheumatoid arthritis patients and age-matched healthy controls did not differ significantly.

Generated by immunoSEQ multiplex PCR, the TCRdb table keeps only in-frame clones and is missing some. Among fewer than 20,000 clones listed, about 80% were seen once. The sample was CD8+ T cells sorted from blood. This receptor was taken from an adult with rheumatoid arthritis. The chain recombines TRBV4-1 with TRBJ2-7, with D perhaps matching TRBD2 (6 bases). The DNA for the CDR3 is TGCGCCAGCAGCCTTCTGGCGGGGCCGGTTACCTCCTACGAGCAGTACTTC. Residues: CASSLLAGPVTSYEQYF.